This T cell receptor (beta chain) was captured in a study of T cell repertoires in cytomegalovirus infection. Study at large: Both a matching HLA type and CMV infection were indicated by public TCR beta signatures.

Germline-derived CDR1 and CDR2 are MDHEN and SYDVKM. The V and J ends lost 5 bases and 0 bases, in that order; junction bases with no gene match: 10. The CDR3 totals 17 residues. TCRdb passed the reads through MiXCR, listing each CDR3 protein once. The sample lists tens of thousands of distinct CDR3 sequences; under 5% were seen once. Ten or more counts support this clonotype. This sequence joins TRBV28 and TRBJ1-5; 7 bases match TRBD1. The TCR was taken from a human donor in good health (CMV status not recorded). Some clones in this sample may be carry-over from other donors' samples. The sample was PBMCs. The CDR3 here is CASSTAGTEYSNQPQHF. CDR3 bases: TGTGCCAGCAGTACAGCCGGGACAGAGTATAGCAATCAGCCCCAGCATTTT.